This section outlines one TCR beta chain sequence together with its context. Its target is not known. This specimen belongs to a study of T cell responses to AZD1222 COVID-19 vaccine. Overall study results and limits: Increases in Spike-specific TCR breadth and depth were seen after two AZD1222 doses.

Using immunoSEQ multiplex PCR, the repertoire was profiled, and TCRdb retains in-frame clones only, with some absent. The repertoire holds about 97,000 clones, with around 88% as singletons. The V gene's germline CDR1 is LGHNA and CDR2 YNFKEQ. The CDR3 has 15 amino acids. Trimming took 8 bases from V and 0 from J, leaving 13 bases between them. The clonotype comes from an adult in good health. The rearrangement joins TRBV4-2 to TRBJ1-4, with D unclear. The sample here was peripheral blood, taken on day 0 of AZD1222 vaccination. The CDR3 DNA reads as TGTGCCAGCGCGAAAAAACAAGCAACTAATGAAAAACTGTTTTTT. This codes for CASAKKQATNEKLFF.